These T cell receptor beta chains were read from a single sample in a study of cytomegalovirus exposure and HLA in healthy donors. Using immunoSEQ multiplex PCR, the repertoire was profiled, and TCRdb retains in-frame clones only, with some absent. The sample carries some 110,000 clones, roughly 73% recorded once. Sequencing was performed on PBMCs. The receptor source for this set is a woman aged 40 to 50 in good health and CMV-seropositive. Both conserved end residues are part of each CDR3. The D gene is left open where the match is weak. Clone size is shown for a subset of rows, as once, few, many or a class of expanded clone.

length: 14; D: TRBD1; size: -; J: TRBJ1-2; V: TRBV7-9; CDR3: CASSFPGQIYGYTF; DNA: TGTGCCAGCAGCTTCCCGGGACAGATCTATGGCTACACCTTC
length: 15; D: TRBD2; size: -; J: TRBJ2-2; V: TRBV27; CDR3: CASRSLAGVTGELFF; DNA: TGTGCCAGCAGGTCACTAGCGGGGGTTACCGGGGAGCTGTTTTTT
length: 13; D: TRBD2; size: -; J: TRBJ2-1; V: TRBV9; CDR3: CASSVGGYGEQFF; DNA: TGTGCCAGCAGCGTGGGAGGGTACGGGGAGCAGTTCTTC
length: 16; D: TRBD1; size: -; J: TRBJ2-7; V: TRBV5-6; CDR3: CASSLGAGGISYEQYF; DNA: TGTGCCAGCAGCTTGGGGGCAGGGGGCATCTCCTACGAGCAGTACTTC
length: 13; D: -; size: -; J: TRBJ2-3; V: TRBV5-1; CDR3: CASSSTDRDTQYF; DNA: TGCGCCAGCAGCTCTACTGACAGAGATACGCAGTATTTT
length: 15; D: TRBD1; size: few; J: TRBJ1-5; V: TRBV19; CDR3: CASGKGGASNQPQHF; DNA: TGTGCCAGTGGGAAAGGGGGCGCGAGCAATCAGCCCCAGCATTTT
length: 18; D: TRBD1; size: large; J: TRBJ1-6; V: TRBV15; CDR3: CATSRDGTGVRGNSPLHF; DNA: TGTGCCACCAGCAGAGACGGGACAGGGGTTCGGGGAAATTCACCCCTCCACTTT
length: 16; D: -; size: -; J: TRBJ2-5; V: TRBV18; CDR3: CASSPPLQTRGETQYF; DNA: TGTGCCAGCTCACCACCGCTTCAGACTCGAGGGGAGACCCAGTACTTC
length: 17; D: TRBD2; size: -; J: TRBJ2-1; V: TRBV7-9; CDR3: CASSLTPSGSSYNEQFF; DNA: TGTGCCAGCAGCTTAACGCCTAGCGGGAGCTCCTACAATGAGCAGTTCTTC
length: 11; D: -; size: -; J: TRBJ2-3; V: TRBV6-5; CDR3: CASTLADTQYF; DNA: TGTGCCAGCACCTTAGCGGATACGCAGTATTTT
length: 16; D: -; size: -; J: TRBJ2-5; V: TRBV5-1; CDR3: CAGSLVGGVHQETQYF; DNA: TGCGCCGGCAGCTTGGTGGGGGGAGTTCACCAAGAGACCCAGTACTTC
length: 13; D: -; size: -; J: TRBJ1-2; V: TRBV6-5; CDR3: CASSYPGHGVVTF; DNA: TGTGCCAGCAGCTATCCGGGACACGGGGTGGTCACCTTC
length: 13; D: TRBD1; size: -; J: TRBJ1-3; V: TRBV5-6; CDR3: CASRTGFGNTIYF; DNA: TGTGCCAGCAGGACAGGGTTTGGAAACACCATATATTTT
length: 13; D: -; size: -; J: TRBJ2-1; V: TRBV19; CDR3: CATEGTVYNEQFF; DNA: TGTGCCACGGAGGGGACAGTCTACAATGAGCAGTTCTTC
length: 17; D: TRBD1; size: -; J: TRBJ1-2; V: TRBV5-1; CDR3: CASSLIFGSRTGDGYTF; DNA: TGCGCCAGCAGCTTGATCTTCGGGTCTCGGACAGGGGATGGCTACACCTTC
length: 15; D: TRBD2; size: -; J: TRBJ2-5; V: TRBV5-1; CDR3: CASSSTSGRYQTQYF; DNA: TGCGCCAGCAGCTCGACTAGCGGGAGGTATCAGACCCAGTACTTC
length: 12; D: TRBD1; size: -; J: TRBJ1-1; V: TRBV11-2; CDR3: CASSSGGPEAFF; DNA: TGTGCCAGCAGCTCAGGGGGCCCTGAAGCTTTCTTT
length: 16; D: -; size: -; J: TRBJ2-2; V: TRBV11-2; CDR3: CASRKPGTRNTGELFF; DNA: TGTGCCAGCAGGAAACCCGGGACAAGAAACACCGGGGAGCTGTTTTTT
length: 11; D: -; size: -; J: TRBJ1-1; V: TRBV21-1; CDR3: CASSTRSGAFF; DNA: TGTGCCAGCAGCACCCGGTCTGGAGCTTTCTTT
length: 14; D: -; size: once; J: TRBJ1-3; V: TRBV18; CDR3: CASSPRQGGNTIYF; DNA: TGTGCCAGCTCACCCCGCCAGGGTGGAAACACCATATATTTT
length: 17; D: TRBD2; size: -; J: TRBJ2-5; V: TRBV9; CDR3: CASSGTSGGAGYETQYF; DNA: TGTGCCAGCAGCGGAACTAGCGGGGGGGCAGGCTACGAGACCCAGTACTTC
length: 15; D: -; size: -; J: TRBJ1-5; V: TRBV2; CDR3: CASTLQGISNQPQHF; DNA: TGTGCCAGCACTCTTCAGGGGATTAGCAATCAGCCCCAGCATTTT
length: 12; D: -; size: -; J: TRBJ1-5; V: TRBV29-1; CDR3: CSVEDQGQPQHF; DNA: TGCAGCGTTGAAGATCAGGGTCAGCCCCAGCATTTT
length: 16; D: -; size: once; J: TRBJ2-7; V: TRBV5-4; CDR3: CASRLGAGPYSYEQYF; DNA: TGTGCCAGCAGATTGGGGGCGGGGCCCTACTCCTACGAGCAGTACTTC
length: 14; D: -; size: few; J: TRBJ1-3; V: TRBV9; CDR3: CASSVEHSGNTIYF; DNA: TGTGCCAGCAGCGTAGAGCACTCTGGAAACACCATATATTTT
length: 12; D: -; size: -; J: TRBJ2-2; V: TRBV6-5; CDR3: CASSFRVGELFF; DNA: TGTGCCAGCAGCTTCAGGGTCGGGGAGCTGTTTTTT
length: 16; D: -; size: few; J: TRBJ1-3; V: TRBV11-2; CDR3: CASTHPGVSSGNTIYF; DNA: TGTGCCAGCACCCACCCAGGGGTGAGCTCTGGAAACACCATATATTTT
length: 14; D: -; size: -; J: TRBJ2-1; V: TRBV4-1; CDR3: CASSQLLVTDEQFF; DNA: TGCGCCAGCAGCCAACTTTTAGTTACCGATGAGCAGTTCTTC
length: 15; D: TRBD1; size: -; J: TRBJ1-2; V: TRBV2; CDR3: CASSASLTGGYGYTF; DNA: TGTGCCAGCAGTGCATCCCTAACAGGGGGATATGGCTACACCTTC
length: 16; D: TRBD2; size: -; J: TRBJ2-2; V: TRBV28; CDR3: CASRGLAGGGAGELFF; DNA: TGTGCCAGCAGGGGACTAGCGGGAGGGGGGGCCGGGGAGCTGTTTTTT
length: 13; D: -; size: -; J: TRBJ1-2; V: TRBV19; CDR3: CASSIMGGDGYTF; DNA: TGTGCCAGTAGTATTATGGGAGGCGATGGCTACACCTTC
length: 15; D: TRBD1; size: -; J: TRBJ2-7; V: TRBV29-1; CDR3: CSVGPRQGTTYEQYF; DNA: TGCAGCGTTGGCCCCAGACAGGGAACCACCTACGAGCAGTACTTC
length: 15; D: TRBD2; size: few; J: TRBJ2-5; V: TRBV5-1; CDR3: CASSLNSGAQETQYF; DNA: TGCGCCAGCAGCTTAAACAGCGGGGCGCAAGAGACCCAGTACTTC
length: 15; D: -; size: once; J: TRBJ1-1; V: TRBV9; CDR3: CASSARGTPTDEAFF; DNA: TGTGCCAGCAGCGCGAGGGGGACGCCGACTGATGAAGCTTTCTTT
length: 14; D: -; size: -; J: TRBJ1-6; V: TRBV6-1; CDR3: CASSEIKGHSPLHF; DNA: TGTGCCAGCAGTGAGATTAAGGGGCATTCACCCCTCCACTTT
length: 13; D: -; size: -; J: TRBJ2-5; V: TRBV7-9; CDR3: CASSLDGVETQYF; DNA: TGTGCCAGCAGTTTAGACGGGGTCGAGACCCAGTACTTC
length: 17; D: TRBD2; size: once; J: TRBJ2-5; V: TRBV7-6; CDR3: CASSLARAGVFQETQYF; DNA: TGTGCCAGCAGCTTAGCGAGGGCGGGGGTCTTCCAAGAGACCCAGTACTTC
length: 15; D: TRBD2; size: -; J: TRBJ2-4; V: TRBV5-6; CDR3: CASSFIAGGGSIQYF; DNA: TGTGCCAGCAGTTTCATAGCGGGAGGGGGGAGCATTCAGTACTTC
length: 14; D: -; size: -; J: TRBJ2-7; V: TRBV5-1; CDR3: CASSLVGGIYEQYF; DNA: TGCGCCAGCAGCTTGGTTGGCGGGATCTACGAGCAGTACTTC
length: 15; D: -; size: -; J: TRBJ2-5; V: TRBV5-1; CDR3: CASSLDSGGYETQYF; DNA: TGCGCCAGCAGCTTGGATTCAGGAGGGTATGAGACCCAGTACTTC
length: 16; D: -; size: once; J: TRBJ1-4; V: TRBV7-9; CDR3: CASSLHGGLVGEKLFF; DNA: TGTGCCAGCAGCTTACATGGAGGGCTGGTGGGTGAAAAACTGTTTTTT
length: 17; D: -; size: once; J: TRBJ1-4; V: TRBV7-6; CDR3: CASSLVARVGTNEKLFF; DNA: TGTGCCAGCAGCTTAGTGGCCAGGGTTGGAACTAATGAAAAACTGTTTTTT
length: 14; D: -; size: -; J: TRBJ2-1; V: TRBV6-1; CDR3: CASITGPTYNEQFF; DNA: TGTGCCAGCATAACAGGGCCTACCTACAATGAGCAGTTCTTC
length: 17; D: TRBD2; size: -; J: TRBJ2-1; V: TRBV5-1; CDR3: CASSQLGLAGIYNEQFF; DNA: TGCGCCAGCAGCCAATTGGGACTAGCGGGTATCTACAATGAGCAGTTCTTC
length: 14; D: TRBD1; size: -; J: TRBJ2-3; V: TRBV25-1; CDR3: CASSERGGEDTQYF; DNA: TGTGCCAGCAGTGAACGAGGGGGCGAAGATACGCAGTATTTT
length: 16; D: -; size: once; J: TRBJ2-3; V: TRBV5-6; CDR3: CASSLEWAGAGDTQYF; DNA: TGTGCCAGCAGCTTGGAATGGGCGGGGGCAGGCGATACGCAGTATTTT
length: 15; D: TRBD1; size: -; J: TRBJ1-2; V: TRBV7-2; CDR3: CASSQGGQGTYGYTF; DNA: TGTGCCAGCAGCCAGGGGGGACAGGGAACCTATGGCTACACCTTC
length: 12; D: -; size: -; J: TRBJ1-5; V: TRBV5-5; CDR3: CASSRKNQPQHF; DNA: TGTGCCAGCAGCCGTAAAAATCAGCCCCAGCATTTT